The 3 T cell receptor beta chains given below trace back to one sample, sequenced in a study of graft-versus-host responses after intestinal transplantation. The assay was immunoSEQ multiplex PCR, and TCRdb's table has in-frame clones only and misses some. The sample consists of about 9,300 clones, 90% to 95% of them appearing once. The sequenced sample was PBMCs, obtained approximately 42 days after intestinal transplant. The receptors come from a human patient who received an intestinal transplant, so some T cells may come from the graft donor.

V gene TRBV11-2 combines with J gene TRBJ2-7; a weak D match, TRBD2 (6 bases). CDR1 and CDR2 (germline): SGHAT, FQNNGV. The CDR3 spans 14 residues. The V end lost 7 bases, the J end lost 0 bases, and 13 bases lay between the germline ends. The CDR3 spells CASTFGGSSYEQYF. CDR3 in DNA: TGTGCCAGCACCTTTGGGGGGAGCTCCTACGAGCAGTACTTC.

This clone has only one observation. This sequence joins TRBV7-6 and TRBJ2-5; D remains ambiguous. V was clipped by 1 base and J by 4 bases, with 13 bases between them. The length of the CDR3 is 15 residues. CDR1 is SGHVS, CDR2 FNYEAQ, per germline. CDR3 nucleotides: TGTGCCAGCAGCTTAGATCCAGGATCGGTAGAGACCCAGTACTTC. It yields the protein CASSLDPGSVETQYF.

V is TRBV4-1 and J is TRBJ1-4; D is unclear. Germline V CDR1 and CDR2: MGHRA, YSYEKL. Trimming took off 3 bases at V and 0 bases at J, with 11 bases between the two ends. This CDR3 region has 16 residues. For the CDR3, the DNA is TGCGCCAGCAGCCAGTTCCCTCATTCAACTAATGAAAAACTGTTTTTT. It yields the protein CASSQFPHSTNEKLFF.